The 21 T cell receptor beta chains below were found in one sample sequenced in a study of cytomegalovirus exposure and HLA in healthy donors. PCR employed 60 Vbeta and 13 Jbeta primers. Sequenced by immunoSEQ multiplex PCR; TCRdb stores in-frame clones only, minus some. The table has some 150,000 clones, 87% seen once. The sample consisted of PBMCs. Receptors originate from a woman aged 25 to 39 in good health and CMV-seronegative.

This clone occurred a few times. The chain couples TRBV6-1 to TRBJ2-7; 7 positions agree with TRBD2. Unmatched junction bases numbered 4, after V lost 3 bases and J lost 5 bases. The CDR3 sequence is 13 residues long. Germline loops: CDR1 MNHNS, CDR2 SASEGT. The CDR3 loop reads CASSETSFHEQYF. The CDR3 nucleotides are TGTGCCAGCAGTGAGACTAGCTTCCACGAGCAGTACTTC.

Remarks on this clone: This sample includes further DNA sequences coding for the same CDR3. This rearrangement joins TRBV5-1 to TRBJ1-1, with D perhaps TRBD1 (5 bases). The V and J ends lost 1 base and 1 base respectively, with 11 bases between them. The CDR3 sequence is 15 residues long. The germline gives CDR1 SGHRS, CDR2 YFSETQ. The CDR3 reads CASSLSGTGNTEAFF. The CDR3 coding sequence is TGCGCCAGCAGCTTGTCGGGTACAGGGAACACTGAAGCTTTCTTT.

In DNA, the CDR3 is TGTGCCAGCAGGGGGACAGTCTCCGAGCAGTACTTC. Protein product: CASRGTVSEQYF. This chain connects TRBV25-1 to TRBJ2-7; 7 bases are a match to TRBD1. The germline CDR1 and CDR2 sequences are MGHDK and SYGVNS. The ends lost 6 bases at V and 6 bases at J; junction bases unmatched: 5. The CDR3 is 12 residues long.

The chain links TRBV4-3 to TRBJ2-5; 7 nucleotides agree with TRBD2. Germline-derived CDR1 and CDR2 are LGHNA and YSLEER. The CDR3 length is 15 residues. The trim removed 1 base at V and 3 bases at J, leaving 5 bases unmatched. CDR3 residues: CASSQGLADEETQYF. Here the CDR3 DNA reads TGCGCCAGCAGCCAAGGGCTAGCGGACGAAGAGACCCAGTACTTC.

This chain connects TRBV5-6 to TRBJ2-7; a possible D gene is TRBD2 (5 bases). CDR3 length: 14 residues. V shed 2 bases and J shed 3 bases, with 12 bases lying between them. CDR1 and CDR2 (germline): SGHDT, YYEEEE. The CDR3 DNA reads as TGTGCCAGCAGCTTATCGCCTAGCAGCTACGAGCAGTACTTC. Its protein is CASSLSPSSYEQYF.

The chain joins TRBV7-9 to TRBJ2-7, with D possibly being TRBD1 (6 bases). Germline CDR1 SEHNR, CDR2 FQNEAQ (reference sequence). V was trimmed by 0 bases and J by 5 bases, leaving 11 bases between them. The CDR3 runs to 14 residues. The CDR3: CASSLATGIHEQYF. The DNA for the CDR3 is TGTGCCAGCAGCTTAGCAACAGGGATCCACGAGCAGTACTTC.

V is TRBV20-1 and J is TRBJ1-4, with TRBD1 identical over 11 bases. The germline CDR1 and CDR2 sequences are DFQATT and SNEGSKA (reference sequence). CDR3 length: 11 amino acids. The trim removed 3 bases at V and 13 bases at J, leaving 1 base unmatched. The CDR3 here is CSARDRGRLFF. In DNA, the CDR3 is TGCAGTGCTAGGGACAGGGGGCGACTGTTTTTT.

V and J are TRBV6-1 and TRBJ1-1; no clear D gene. Trimming removed 6 bases at V and 2 bases at J, with 13 bases between. The germline V gene has CDR1 MNHNS and CDR2 SASEGT. The length of the CDR3 is 14 residues. The CDR3 reads CASRTKGVNTEAFF. CDR3 nucleotide sequence: TGTGCCAGCAGAACAAAGGGAGTAAACACTGAAGCTTTCTTT.

V and J are TRBV27 and TRBJ2-7; D ambiguous. CDR1 MNHEY and CDR2 SMNVEV come from the germline V gene (reference sequence). The CDR3 contains 14 residues. The V end lost 0 bases, the J end lost 3 bases, and 9 bases lay between the germline ends. CDR3 sequence: CASSLSARRYEQYF. CDR3 bases: TGTGCCAGCAGTTTATCTGCCAGGCGCTACGAGCAGTACTTC.

The rearrangement joins TRBV7-6 to TRBJ1-3; weak D call: TRBD1 (5 bases). V was trimmed by 5 bases and J by 0 bases, leaving 17 bases between them. The CDR3 sequence is 17 residues long. Germline CDR1 is SGHVS and CDR2 is FNYEAQ. CDR3 in amino acids: CASSPQGLGGSGNTIYF. CDR3 coding DNA: TGTGCCAGCAGCCCCCAGGGACTCGGGGGCTCTGGAAACACCATATATTTT.

This clone was seen a single time. The J gene is TRBJ2-7, the V gene TRBV7-9, with D perhaps TRBD1 (6 bases). CDR3 length: 17 amino acids. CDR1 and CDR2 from the germline V gene are SEHNR and FQNEAQ (reference sequence). V was pared by 0 bases and J by 0 bases, with 15 bases between. DNA for the CDR3: TGTGCCAGCAGCTTAGCGGTTGGGGTAGGGGGCTCCTACGAGCAGTACTTC. This gives the protein CASSLAVGVGGSYEQYF.

About this clone: Different DNA sequences within this sample yield the same CDR3. The chain recombines TRBV18 with TRBJ2-5; 7 positions agree with TRBD2. CDR3 length equals 14 residues. The germline CDR1 and CDR2 sequences are KGHSH and LQKENI. The V gene end was trimmed by 3 bases and the J gene end by 5 bases; junction bases not matched to a gene: 6. The CDR3 protein is CASSPRGGAETQYF. CDR3 coding DNA: TGTGCCAGCTCACCCCGGGGAGGGGCTGAGACCCAGTACTTC. The variable domain in full, completed from reference TRBV18 and TRBJ2-5, reads NAGVMQNPRHLVRRRGQEARLRCSPMKGHSHVYWYRQLPEEGLKFMVYLQKENIIDESGMPKERFSAEFPKEGPSILRIQQVVRGDSAAYFCASSPRGGAETQYFGPGTRLLVL.

This clone was detected once. The chain combines TRBV4-2 with TRBJ1-2; D not resolved. The CDR3 extends over 14 amino acids. V gave up 0 bases and J gave up 6 bases, with 11 bases separating them. In germline, CDR1 is LGHNA, CDR2 YNFKEQ. The CDR3 DNA sequence: TGTGCCAGCAGCCAAGATATCCGGTCCCATGGCTACACCTTC. Translation: CASSQDIRSHGYTF.

This clone has only a few counts. V usage is TRBV10-3 and J usage is TRBJ2-3; 8 bases are shared with TRBD1. CDR1 is ENHRY and CDR2 is SYGVKD in the germline V gene. The CDR3 is 14 residues long. V lost 10 bases, J lost 2 bases, and 8 bases stayed unmatched. The CDR3 DNA sequence: TGTGCCACCGCGGGACAGGCATCCACAGATACGCAGTATTTT. Translated, it gives CATAGQASTDTQYF.

The chain links TRBV9 to TRBJ1-4; TRBD1 matches at 7 bases. This CDR3 is 16 amino acids long. Germline V gene lookup returns CDR1 SGDLS and CDR2 YYNGEE. V was clipped by 4 bases and J by 4 bases; unmatched bases: 10. The CDR3 spells CASSLRDREYNEKLFF. CDR3 coding DNA: TGTGCCAGCAGCCTCCGGGACAGAGAGTATAATGAAAAACTGTTTTTT.

The rearrangement joins TRBV9 to TRBJ2-7, with D possibly being TRBD1 (6 bases). Germline CDR1 SGDLS, CDR2 YYNGEE. This CDR3 region has 13 residues. The V end was cut by 3 bases, the J end by 9 bases, with 16 bases between. The CDR3 DNA sequence: TGTGCCAGCAGCGGAGACCAGGGGTTAGGGCAGTACTTC. It codes for CASSGDQGLGQYF.

The chain joins TRBV4-1 to TRBJ2-1; D gene uncertain. Deletions cut 1 base from V and 7 bases from J, with 11 bases between. Germline V gene lookup returns CDR1 MGHRA and CDR2 YSYEKL. This CDR3 region has 14 residues. CDR3 DNA sequence: TGCGCCAGCAGCCAAGTTTGGCAGTCTAATGAGCAGTTCTTC. It translates to CASSQVWQSNEQFF.

The chain is built from TRBV2 and TRBJ2-2; the D gene is possibly TRBD2 (6 bases). Trimming left V 6 bases short and J 2 bases short, with 13 bases between. The CDR3 spans 15 residues. Germline V gene data show CDR1 as SNHLY and CDR2 as FYNNEI. CDR3 coding DNA: TGTGCCAGCAGGAATAGCGGAGTTAACACCGGGGAGCTGTTTTTT. Its protein product is CASRNSGVNTGELFF.

The genes are TRBV10-3 and TRBJ2-1; 16 positions match TRBD2. V dropped 0 bases and J dropped 13; count of bases not matched to a gene: 3. The CDR3 contains 15 residues. Germline values: CDR1 ENHRY, CDR2 SYGVKD. CDR3 amino acids: CAISESGTSGRAQFF. Written as DNA, the CDR3 is TGTGCCATCAGTGAGTCCGGGACTAGCGGGAGGGCCCAGTTCTTC.

This chain links TRBV2 with TRBJ2-7, with a possible D match to TRBD1 (5 bases). V gave up 11 bases and J gave up 4 bases, with 21 bases separating them. The CDR3 runs to 14 residues. Germline CDR1 SNHLY, CDR2 FYNNEI. CDR3 sequence: CASQGVPGLYEQYF. The CDR3 region has the DNA TGTGCCTCCCAGGGTGTCCCTGGATTGTACGAGCAGTACTTC.

The chain employs TRBV27 and TRBJ2-7; 10 bases agree with TRBD1. The CDR3 spans 14 residues. CDR1 is MNHEY and CDR2 is SMNVEV in the germline V gene (reference sequence). Trimming at V came to 6 bases and at J to 2 bases, leaving 4 bases not matched to a gene. CDR3 in amino acids: CASSWTGGTYEQYF. DNA for the CDR3: TGTGCCAGCAGCTGGACAGGGGGTACCTACGAGCAGTACTTC.